This TCR beta chain was identified during a study of Ad26.COV2.S vaccination and SARS-CoV-2 variants. About the research overall: Donor was in the COV1001 Ad26.COV2.S trial arm. Donor got 5x10^10 or 1x10^11 viral particles of Ad26.COV2.S.

Findings and caveats of the study: Comparable non-spike TCR breadth was observed in vaccine and placebo recipients.

This table comes from immunoSEQ multiplex PCR, and its TCRdb copy is limited to in-frame clones, with some not included. The sample lists 350,000 to 500,000 clones, about nine tenths seen once, with around 4.2% in the top ten. In regard to this clone: The antigen remains undetermined.

Germline CDR1 reads MDHEN; CDR2 reads SYDVKM. This CDR3 spans 14 amino acids. Trimming took off 3 bases at V and 10 bases at J, with 18 bases between the two ends. Treatment described: roughly 19 received Ad26.COV2.S at low or high dose, single or two shots; 5 received placebo; per-sample allocation not given. Day 63 after the first vaccine or placebo injection was the time point for sampling. An adult of 18-55 years in Boston served as donor. The genes are TRBV28 and TRBJ1-2; D uncertain. This specimen was peripheral blood, taken in a trial of Ad26.COV2.S vaccine versus placebo. The clonotype originates from a person between 18 and 65 years old who received the Ad26.COV2.S COVID-19 vaccine or a placebo. The CDR3 nucleotides are TGTGCCAGCAGTTTCGGTCTGGCACCCCGATTCTACACCTTC. Translated, it gives CASSFGLAPRFYTF.